Below, one T cell receptor (beta chain) is given with its context. TCRdb fed the RACE reads into MiXCR, producing one record per CDR3 protein. The table has 75,000 to 90,000 distinct CDR3 sequences, 7% to 8% seen once. This CDR3 contains 14 residues. Trimming removed 3 bases from V and 5 bases from J, with 14 bases in between. Germline loops: CDR1 GTSNPN, CDR2 SVGIG (reference sequence). These data originate in a study of human T cells and chemical hapten exposure. Study-level background: Scalp application of diphenylcyclopropenone was performed weekly in patients across the entire roughly 26-week study.

The time point is: patch test 1, 2 weeks after DPC sensitization. The sample's treatment: therapeutic diphenylcyclopropenone sensitization with weekly scalp DPC. Phlebotomy was performed prior to application of every patch test. The sample in question was whole blood, obtained in connection with sensitization to the hapten diphenylcyclopropenone (DPC). The origin of this receptor is a woman in her twenties or thirties with alopecia areata. Some clones in this sample may be carry-over from other donors' samples. V is TRBV30 and J is TRBJ1-5, with D tentatively TRBD1 (5 bases). The CDR3 is CAWSPLDSHQPQHF. The CDR3, as DNA: TGTGCCTGGAGCCCCCTAGACAGTCATCAGCCCCAGCATTTT.